These 10 T cell receptor beta chains share one sample of origin, sequenced in a study of blood T cell repertoires in COVID-19. Sequencing used immunoSEQ multiplex PCR; TCRdb keeps in-frame clones, though not all of them. The table includes approximately 86,000 clones, 80% to 90% detected once. Sequencing was performed on peripheral blood. Receptors were obtained from a man aged 50 to 60 with acute or convalescent COVID-19.

This rearrangement joins TRBV28 to TRBJ1-1, with D possibly being TRBD1 (6 bases). V was shortened by 2 bases and J by 9 bases, with 10 bases between the two germline ends. The CDR3 sequence is 12 residues long. Germline-derived CDR1 and CDR2 are MDHEN and SYDVKM. CDR3 region: CASSLDTGKAFF. For the CDR3, the DNA is TGTGCCAGCAGTTTAGACACAGGGAAAGCTTTCTTT.

This chain uses TRBV30 with TRBJ2-7, with 10 bases fitting TRBD1. V shed 3 bases, J shed 4 bases, and the junction held 6 bases outside the gene matches. Germline assignment: CDR1 GTSNPN and CDR2 SVGIG (reference sequence). This CDR3 has 14 residues. The CDR3 DNA follows: TGTGCCTGGAGCCGGGACAGGGGCTTTTACGAGCAGTACTTC. Translated: CAWSRDRGFYEQYF.

This chain links TRBV5-4 with TRBJ1-1, with D unresolved. Germline values: CDR1 SGHNT, CDR2 YYREEE (reference sequence). The V and J ends lost 0 bases and 4 bases respectively, with 10 bases between them. The CDR3 spans 14 residues. CDR3 DNA sequence: TGTGCCAGCAGCTTGGGGTTGGGGAGCACTGAAGCTTTCTTT. It yields the protein CASSLGLGSTEAFF.

This clone was seen more than once but under ten times. The V and J genes are TRBV2 and TRBJ1-1, with 9 bases identical to TRBD1. J lost 11 bases, V lost 9 bases, and 10 bases had no gene match. The CDR3 spans 12 residues. Germline V gene data show CDR1 as SNHLY and CDR2 as FYNNEI. The CDR3 nucleotides are TGTGCCAGACAAAAACAGGGGGCGCGGGCTTTCTTT. Translation: CARQKQGARAFF.

V gene TRBV19 combines with J gene TRBJ2-5; 8 nucleotides agree with TRBD2. This CDR3 is 14 amino acids long. Germline-derived CDR1 and CDR2 are LNHDA and SQIVND (reference sequence). Trimming removed 3 bases from V and 4 bases from J; junction bases left unmatched: 4. Here the CDR3 reads CASSISAGAETQYF. In DNA, the CDR3 is TGTGCCAGTAGTATCTCAGCGGGGGCAGAGACCCAGTACTTC. Variable domain in full (rest from reference TRBV19 and TRBJ2-5): DGGITQSPKYLFRKEGQNVTLSCEQNLNHDAMYWYRQDPGQGLRLIYYSQIVNDFQKGDIAEGYSVSREKKESFPLTVTSAQKNPTAFYLCASSISAGAETQYFGPGTRLLVL.

V usage is TRBV5-6 and J usage is TRBJ1-2; the D gene is possibly TRBD1 (5 bases). V lost 0 bases to trimming and J lost 4 bases, with 13 bases between them. The CDR3 extends over 15 amino acids. Germline CDR1 reads SGHDT; CDR2 reads YYEEEE. The chain's CDR3 is CASSLGPGRGYGYTF. CDR3 bases: TGTGCCAGCAGCTTGGGTCCAGGGAGGGGCTATGGCTACACCTTC.

The chain joins TRBV9 to TRBJ2-7; weak D call: TRBD1 (7 bases). Trimming stripped 4 bases from V and 1 base from J, with 24 bases between. The CDR3 contains 18 residues. The germline V gene has CDR1 SGDLS and CDR2 YYNGEE. The CDR3 loop reads CASSPHPGGNVVSYEQYF. In nucleotides, the CDR3 is TGTGCCAGCAGCCCTCACCCAGGGGGGAACGTCGTGTCCTACGAGCAGTACTTC. Looking up the rest from reference TRBV9 and TRBJ2-7 gives the full variable domain: DSGVTQTPKHLITATGQRVTLRCSPRSGDLSVYWYQQSLDQGLQFLIQYYNGEERAKGNILERFSAQQFPDLHSELNLSSLELGDSALYFCASSPHPGGNVVSYEQYFGPGTRLTVT.

This rearrangement joins TRBV2 to TRBJ2-3; D unresolved. CDR3 size: 13 residues. Germline CDR1 SNHLY, CDR2 FYNNEI. V was clipped by 1 base and J by 5 bases, with 7 bases between them. The chain's CDR3 is CASSEGGRDTQYF. Written as DNA, the CDR3 is TGTGCCAGCAGTGAAGGCGGCCGAGATACGCAGTATTTT.

For the CDR3, the DNA is TGTGCCAGCAGTTTACCCGGGACAGCCGGAGACGGCTACACCTTC. Protein sequence: CASSLPGTAGDGYTF. V usage is TRBV6-4 and J usage is TRBJ1-2; 7 nucleotides line up with TRBD1. The CDR3 sequence is 15 residues long. After removal of 5 bases from V and 8 bases from J, the junction contained 14 bases not matched to a gene. Germline CDR1 reads MRHNA; CDR2 reads SNTAGT.

The chain carries TRBV19 and TRBJ1-2; D might be TRBD1 (5 bases). The CDR3 contains 15 residues. Germline values: CDR1 LNHDA, CDR2 SQIVND (reference sequence). The V and J ends lost 3 bases and 4 bases respectively, with 15 bases between them. CDR3 sequence reads: CASSIAGQRTYGYTF. In DNA form, the CDR3 reads TGTGCCAGTAGTATCGCTGGACAACGCACCTATGGCTACACCTTC.